This T cell receptor beta chain appears in the sequencing data of a study of blood T cells in healthy people across ages. General study results and limits: Estimates of total diversity, which came from one million sequenced T cells, were considered to be underestimates.

Deletions cut 0 bases from V and 2 bases from J, with 12 bases between. This CDR3 is built from 15 residues. The germline CDR1 and CDR2 sequences are SQVTM and ANQGSEA. A second PCR of about 6 to 11 cycles used a sample-barcoded 5' primer and a J-beta primer mix. TCRdb recomputed calls from the 5' RACE reads with MiXCR, one row per CDR3 protein. The repertoire consists of some 690,000 distinct CDR3 sequences, with approximately 21% occurring once and the leading ten covering around 22%. A remark on this clonotype: Its antigen remains unknown.

This clonotype was sampled from an older man in good health. The sample comprised blood. The rearrangement joins TRBV29-1 to TRBJ2-3, with no clear D. The CDR3 protein is CSVEDQGPLTDTQYF. The CDR3 DNA follows: TGCAGCGTTGAAGATCAAGGACCGCTCACAGATACGCAGTATTTT.